Listed below are T cell receptor beta chains from one sample, sequenced in a study of radiotherapy plus CTLA-4 blockade in lung cancer. Generated by immunoSEQ multiplex PCR, the TCRdb table keeps only in-frame clones and is missing some. The sample has about 81,000 clones, about two thirds seen once; the top ten hold roughly 13%. This material consisted of peripheral blood, taken from a patient treated with radiotherapy plus ipilimumab. These receptors were taken from a human donor with non-small cell lung cancer that progressed on radiotherapy plus ipilimumab. Both conserved end residues are part of each CDR3. Each record gives: clone size, J gene, D gene, V gene, CDR3 protein, CDR3 DNA. D genes are given only for firm matches. Size is omitted from some rows. Given values are once, few, many or a class for expanded clones.

abundance: few
j_gene: TRBJ2-1
d_gene: TRBD2
v_gene: TRBV28
CDR3aa: CASRPGGVGNEQFF
CDR3nt: TGTGCCAGCCGACCCGGGGGGGTAGGGAATGAGCAGTTCTTC

abundance: few
j_gene: TRBJ2-7
d_gene: TRBD1
v_gene: TRBV27
CDR3aa: CASSDGQGVTEQYF
CDR3nt: TGTGCCAGCAGTGACGGCCAGGGGGTGACCGAGCAGTACTTC

abundance: many
j_gene: TRBJ2-1
d_gene: NA
v_gene: TRBV18
CDR3aa: CASSRNMEDEQFF
CDR3nt: TGTGCCAGCTCACGTAATATGGAGGATGAGCAGTTCTTC

abundance: NA
j_gene: TRBJ1-1
d_gene: NA
v_gene: TRBV19
CDR3aa: CASSIVAHPNTEAFF
CDR3nt: TGTGCCAGTAGTATAGTTGCCCACCCGAACACTGAAGCTTTCTTT

abundance: NA
j_gene: TRBJ1-4
d_gene: NA
v_gene: TRBV28
CDR3aa: CASSRETNEKLFF
CDR3nt: TGTGCCAGCAGTAGGGAAACTAATGAAAAACTGTTTTTT

abundance: NA
j_gene: TRBJ2-1
d_gene: TRBD1
v_gene: TRBV7-9
CDR3aa: CASSLGQGYYNEQFF
CDR3nt: TGTGCCAGCAGCTTAGGACAGGGGTACTACAATGAGCAGTTCTTC

abundance: NA
j_gene: TRBJ1-4
d_gene: NA
v_gene: TRBV6-5
CDR3aa: CASSQTGSNEKLFF
CDR3nt: TGTGCCAGCAGCCAGACAGGCTCCAATGAAAAACTGTTTTTT

abundance: NA
j_gene: TRBJ1-5
d_gene: TRBD1
v_gene: TRBV6-6
CDR3aa: CASKDRDYQPQHF
CDR3nt: TGTGCCAGCAAAGACAGGGACTACCAGCCCCAGCATTTT

abundance: NA
j_gene: TRBJ2-7
d_gene: NA
v_gene: TRBV6-5
CDR3aa: CASSLAGGLPYEQYF
CDR3nt: TGTGCCAGCAGTTTGGCAGGGGGACTCCCCTACGAGCAGTACTTC

abundance: NA
j_gene: TRBJ1-2
d_gene: NA
v_gene: TRBV6-6
CDR3aa: CASSRAGEGYGYTF
CDR3nt: TGTGCCAGCAGTCGCGCAGGGGAGGGCTATGGCTACACCTTC

abundance: NA
j_gene: TRBJ1-5
d_gene: NA
v_gene: TRBV21-1
CDR3aa: CASSKVPVSTREGNQPQHF
CDR3nt: TGTGCCAGCAGCAAAGTCCCCGTGTCTACAAGAGAGGGCAATCAGCCCCAGCATTTT

abundance: NA
j_gene: TRBJ2-5
d_gene: NA
v_gene: TRBV6-1
CDR3aa: CASSEVPTKQETQYF
CDR3nt: TGTGCCAGCAGTGAAGTGCCGACAAAGCAAGAGACCCAGTACTTC

abundance: many
j_gene: TRBJ1-2
d_gene: NA
v_gene: TRBV6-1
CDR3aa: CASRGRGEGYGYTF
CDR3nt: TGTGCCAGCCGCGGAAGGGGGGAAGGCTATGGCTACACCTTC

abundance: NA
j_gene: TRBJ1-1
d_gene: NA
v_gene: TRBV6-4
CDR3aa: CASSDGTGRRAFF
CDR3nt: TGTGCCAGCAGTGATGGCACAGGGCGGAGAGCTTTCTTT

abundance: few
j_gene: TRBJ2-7
d_gene: TRBD1
v_gene: TRBV18
CDR3aa: CASSPSTGATHEQYF
CDR3nt: TGTGCCAGCTCACCCTCGACAGGGGCAACACACGAGCAGTACTTC

abundance: NA
j_gene: TRBJ2-3
d_gene: TRBD2
v_gene: TRBV5-6
CDR3aa: CASSWGGAFTDTQYF
CDR3nt: TGTGCCAGCAGCTGGGGAGGGGCATTCACAGATACGCAGTATTTT

abundance: NA
j_gene: TRBJ1-1
d_gene: TRBD1
v_gene: TRBV7-9
CDR3aa: CASSPHLNRDRGTRTEAFF
CDR3nt: TGTGCCAGCAGCCCTCACCTAAACCGGGACAGGGGCACAAGGACTGAAGCTTTCTTT

abundance: few
j_gene: TRBJ1-1
d_gene: NA
v_gene: TRBV2
CDR3aa: CASTLGKVHTEAFF
CDR3nt: TGTGCCAGCACCTTGGGGAAGGTGCACACTGAAGCTTTCTTT

abundance: NA
j_gene: TRBJ2-7
d_gene: NA
v_gene: TRBV28
CDR3aa: CASSLSGGGRTSYEQYF
CDR3nt: TGTGCCAGCAGTTTATCCGGTGGGGGGCGAACATCGTACGAGCAGTACTTC

abundance: NA
j_gene: TRBJ2-7
d_gene: NA
v_gene: TRBV28
CDR3aa: CASSLGVTSSYEQYF
CDR3nt: TGTGCCAGCAGTTTAGGCGTGACTAGCTCCTACGAGCAGTACTTC

abundance: NA
j_gene: TRBJ1-2
d_gene: NA
v_gene: TRBV5-6
CDR3aa: CASRFGWDYGYTF
CDR3nt: TGTGCCAGCAGGTTTGGGTGGGACTATGGCTACACCTTC

abundance: NA
j_gene: TRBJ1-3
d_gene: NA
v_gene: TRBV18
CDR3aa: CASSLSDRGNTIYF
CDR3nt: TGTGCCAGCTCACTTTCGGACAGAGGAAACACCATATATTTT